The rows below give T cell receptor beta chains drawn from one sample of a study of blood T cell repertoires in COVID-19. Using immunoSEQ multiplex PCR, the repertoire was profiled, and TCRdb retains in-frame clones only, with some absent. There are hundreds of thousands of clones in the sample; 85% to 90% occur only once, and about 1.5% lies in the top ten. The source material was PBMCs or T cells enriched from blood (not recorded which). The receptors shown here come from a woman in her 50s who had recovered from COVID-19. CDR3s include the opening cysteine and the closing phenylalanine or tryptophan. Clone size is stated in some rows and not others, as once, few, many or a class when expanded.

clone size: -; J gene: TRBJ2-1; V gene: TRBV30; CDR3 protein: CAWRLAGGNEQFF
clone size: -; J gene: TRBJ2-5; V gene: TRBV19; CDR3 protein: CASSTGQQETQYF
clone size: -; J gene: TRBJ2-3; V gene: TRBV2; CDR3 protein: CASMREGMVDTQYF
clone size: -; J gene: TRBJ2-7; V gene: TRBV30; CDR3 protein: CAWKTGGSYEQYF
clone size: -; J gene: TRBJ2-1; V gene: TRBV11-2; CDR3 protein: CASSFKHPSNEQFF
clone size: few; J gene: TRBJ1-5; V gene: TRBV11-2; CDR3 protein: CASSLGGIGNQPQHF
clone size: -; J gene: TRBJ2-1; V gene: TRBV19; CDR3 protein: CARIKEPGQFFSNSSNEQFF
clone size: -; J gene: TRBJ1-2; V gene: TRBV7-2; CDR3 protein: CASSWGPGQGNYGYTF
clone size: -; J gene: TRBJ1-2; V gene: TRBV19; CDR3 protein: CASSREVSSMSYTF
clone size: -; J gene: TRBJ2-1; V gene: TRBV3-1/TRBV3-2; CDR3 protein: CASSQVVLAGIYNEQFF
clone size: -; J gene: TRBJ2-3; V gene: TRBV28; CDR3 protein: CASSRTGLDTQYF
clone size: -; J gene: TRBJ2-5; V gene: TRBV9; CDR3 protein: CASSVEGSGSAGQYF
clone size: -; J gene: TRBJ1-5; V gene: TRBV2; CDR3 protein: CASSVTGGNQPQHF
clone size: -; J gene: TRBJ2-7; V gene: TRBV7-9; CDR3 protein: CASSLAGSIAGPYEQYF
clone size: -; J gene: TRBJ2-7; V gene: TRBV2; CDR3 protein: CASSEGQGSYEQYF
clone size: -; J gene: TRBJ2-5; V gene: TRBV6-5; CDR3 protein: CASRAEETQYF
clone size: -; J gene: TRBJ1-3; V gene: TRBV5-1; CDR3 protein: CASSPGQGWSSGNTIYF
clone size: -; J gene: TRBJ1-3; V gene: TRBV6-6; CDR3 protein: CASSYRGGSGNTIYF
clone size: few; J gene: TRBJ1-1; V gene: TRBV5-1; CDR3 protein: CASSSLTGINTEAFF
clone size: -; J gene: TRBJ1-4; V gene: TRBV7-2; CDR3 protein: CASSLNNRVGREKLFF
clone size: -; J gene: TRBJ1-5; V gene: TRBV15; CDR3 protein: CATSRDPGGWYNQPQHF
clone size: once; J gene: TRBJ2-1; V gene: TRBV4-1; CDR3 protein: CASSHLGLVNEQFF
clone size: -; J gene: TRBJ2-1; V gene: TRBV11-1; CDR3 protein: CASSKLGLAGGEQFF
clone size: few; J gene: TRBJ2-7; V gene: TRBV28; CDR3 protein: CASSLRGETYEQYF
clone size: once; J gene: TRBJ1-1; V gene: TRBV5-1; CDR3 protein: CASSLASDRATEAFF
clone size: -; J gene: TRBJ2-7; V gene: TRBV28; CDR3 protein: CASSFTLAGGNPYEQYF
clone size: -; J gene: TRBJ2-1; V gene: TRBV10-3; CDR3 protein: CAINVAGGLDEQFF
clone size: -; J gene: TRBJ2-3; V gene: TRBV5-1; CDR3 protein: CASSFFGLAGVDTQYF
clone size: -; J gene: TRBJ2-7; V gene: TRBV3-1/TRBV3-2; CDR3 protein: CASSRGTSGRPNSYEQYF
clone size: -; J gene: TRBJ2-1; V gene: TRBV7-3; CDR3 protein: CASSSQGDNHNEQFF
clone size: -; J gene: TRBJ2-5; V gene: TRBV5-5; CDR3 protein: CASSSGRWRETQYF
clone size: -; J gene: TRBJ1-2; V gene: TRBV6-7; CDR3 protein: CASSYRRVLYGYTF
clone size: -; J gene: TRBJ2-5; V gene: TRBV28; CDR3 protein: CASSFLGQGQETQYF
clone size: -; J gene: TRBJ1-1; V gene: TRBV6-5; CDR3 protein: CASTVTGGMNTEAFF
clone size: -; J gene: TRBJ2-3; V gene: TRBV7-9; CDR3 protein: CASSAIAGVLVTQYF
clone size: -; J gene: TRBJ2-2; V gene: TRBV19; CDR3 protein: CASSNRAEDTGELFF
clone size: few; J gene: TRBJ2-1; V gene: TRBV5-1; CDR3 protein: CASSPTHGTGLDEQFF
clone size: -; J gene: TRBJ2-3; V gene: TRBV11-2; CDR3 protein: CASSLRGGGSATDTQYF
clone size: -; J gene: TRBJ2-5; V gene: TRBV23-1; CDR3 protein: CASSQLRTGGLETQYF
clone size: -; J gene: TRBJ2-7; V gene: TRBV30; CDR3 protein: CAWSVPEKAGIQAF
clone size: -; J gene: TRBJ2-2; V gene: TRBV9; CDR3 protein: CASSPRPGLAGTNTGELFF
clone size: -; J gene: TRBJ1-6; V gene: TRBV30; CDR3 protein: CAWSTRLTSSSYNSPLHF
clone size: -; J gene: TRBJ1-1; V gene: TRBV5-1; CDR3 protein: CASSLEGTMNTEAFF
clone size: -; J gene: TRBJ2-7; V gene: TRBV5-1; CDR3 protein: CASSLGSGTYEQYF
clone size: -; J gene: TRBJ2-1; V gene: TRBV5-5; CDR3 protein: CASSSESPVVNEQFF
clone size: -; J gene: TRBJ1-1; V gene: TRBV27; CDR3 protein: CASANRAEAFF
clone size: -; J gene: TRBJ2-3; V gene: TRBV2; CDR3 protein: CASSEAGTSARPQYF
clone size: -; J gene: TRBJ2-5; V gene: TRBV5-4; CDR3 protein: CASSLKGETQYF
clone size: -; J gene: TRBJ2-6; V gene: TRBV5-1; CDR3 protein: CASSLAPGFAGANVLTF